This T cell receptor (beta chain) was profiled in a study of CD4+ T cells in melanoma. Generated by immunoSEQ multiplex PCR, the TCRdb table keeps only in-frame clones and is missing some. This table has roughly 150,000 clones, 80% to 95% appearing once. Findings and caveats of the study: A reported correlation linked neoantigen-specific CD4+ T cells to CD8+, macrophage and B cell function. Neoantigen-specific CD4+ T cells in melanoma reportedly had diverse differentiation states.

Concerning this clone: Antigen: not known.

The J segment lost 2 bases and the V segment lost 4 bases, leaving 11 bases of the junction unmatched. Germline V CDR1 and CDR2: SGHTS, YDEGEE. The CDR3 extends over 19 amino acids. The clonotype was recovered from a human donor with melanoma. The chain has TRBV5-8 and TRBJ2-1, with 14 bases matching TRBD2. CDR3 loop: CASSPPPQTSGGAYNEQFF. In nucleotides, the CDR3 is TGTGCCAGCAGCCCGCCCCCACAGACTAGCGGGGGGGCCTACAATGAGCAGTTCTTC.